This TCR beta chain was captured by sequencing in a study of blood T cell repertoires in COVID-19. The CDR3 spans 13 residues. The germline CDR1 and CDR2 sequences are MGHDK and SYGVNS. The V and J ends lost 4 bases and 6 bases respectively, with 11 bases between them. The method was immunoSEQ multiplex PCR; TCRdb's version includes in-frame clones alone and lacks a portion of them. The sample lists approximately 160,000 clones; 70% to 90% were seen once. Sequences were obtained from PBMCs or T cells enriched from blood (not recorded which). The gene calls are TRBV25-1 and TRBJ2-3; D unresolved. This receptor was identified in a middle-aged man who had recovered from COVID-19. The CDR3 loop reads CASSGLSGDTQYF. The CDR3 DNA follows: TGTGCCAGCAGTGGACTCTCTGGGGATACGCAGTATTTT.